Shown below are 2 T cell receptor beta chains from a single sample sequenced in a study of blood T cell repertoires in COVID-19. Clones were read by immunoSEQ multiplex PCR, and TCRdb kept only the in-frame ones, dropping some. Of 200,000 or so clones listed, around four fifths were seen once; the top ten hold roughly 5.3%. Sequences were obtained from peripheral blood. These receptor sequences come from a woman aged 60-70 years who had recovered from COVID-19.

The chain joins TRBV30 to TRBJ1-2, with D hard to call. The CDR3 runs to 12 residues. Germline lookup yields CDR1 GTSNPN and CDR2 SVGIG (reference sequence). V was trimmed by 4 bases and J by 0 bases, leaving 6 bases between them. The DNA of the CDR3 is TGTGCCTGGAAGCCGGCTAACTATGGCTACACCTTC. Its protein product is CAWKPANYGYTF. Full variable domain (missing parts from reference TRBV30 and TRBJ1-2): SQTIHQWPATLVQPVGSPLSLECTVEGTSNPNLYWYRQAAGRGLQLLFYSVGIGQISSEVPQNLSASRPQDRQFILSSKKLLLSDSGFYLCAWKPANYGYTFGSGTRLTVV.

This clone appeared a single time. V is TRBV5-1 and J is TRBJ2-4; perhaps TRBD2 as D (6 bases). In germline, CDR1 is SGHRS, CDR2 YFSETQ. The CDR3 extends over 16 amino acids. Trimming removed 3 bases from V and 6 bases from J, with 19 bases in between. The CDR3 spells CASSSEGLGQRNIQYF. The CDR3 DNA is TGCGCCAGCAGCTCGGAGGGTCTGGGGCAAAGAAACATTCAGTACTTC.